This note documents a single TCR beta chain sequence. As yet, its antigen is unknown. This sample was included in a study of T cell responses to AZD1222 COVID-19 vaccine. Study in general: Pooling covered second doses at about 4 or about 12 weeks. Findings of the study overall: Spike-specific TCR breadth and depth both grew after two AZD1222 doses. Researchers report vaccine-associated CD4 TCRs spanning spike, with dominance at 160-218 and 743-854. Baseline seropositives among AZD1222 recipients totaled only five or six.

The CDR3 runs 16 residues. V was trimmed by 0 bases and J by 7 bases, leaving 17 bases between them. Germline CDR1 SGHDT, CDR2 YYEEEE. TCRdb keeps only in-frame clones here, not all; method: immunoSEQ multiplex PCR. The sample consists of 55,000 to 65,000 clones, less than 90% of them appearing once. The sequencing here drew on peripheral blood, taken on day 0 of AZD1222 vaccination. This clonotype originated in an adult in good health. The rearrangement links TRBV5-6 to TRBJ1-5; no firm D call. CDR3 bases: TGTGCCAGCAGCTTGGCCAACCCGGGGATGAAACAGCCCCAGCATTTT. It specifies CASSLANPGMKQPQHF.